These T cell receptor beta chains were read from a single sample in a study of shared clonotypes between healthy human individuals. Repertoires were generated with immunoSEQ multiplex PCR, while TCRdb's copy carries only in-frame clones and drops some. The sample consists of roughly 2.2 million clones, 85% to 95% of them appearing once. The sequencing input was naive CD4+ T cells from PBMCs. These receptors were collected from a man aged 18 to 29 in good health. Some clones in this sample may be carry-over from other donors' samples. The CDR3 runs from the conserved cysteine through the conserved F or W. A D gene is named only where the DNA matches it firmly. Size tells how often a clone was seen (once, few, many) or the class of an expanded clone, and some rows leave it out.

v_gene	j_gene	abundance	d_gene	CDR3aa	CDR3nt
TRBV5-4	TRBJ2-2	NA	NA	CASSASPGGNTGELFF	TGTGCCAGCAGCGCATCGCCCGGGGGTAACACCGGGGAGCTGTTTTTT
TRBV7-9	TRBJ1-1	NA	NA	CASSRTQDTEAFF	TGTGCCAGTTCACGGACCCAGGATACTGAAGCTTTCTTT
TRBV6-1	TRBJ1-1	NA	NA	CASSEAQPRGAFF	TGTGCCAGCAGTGAAGCGCAGCCCCGGGGGGCTTTCTTT
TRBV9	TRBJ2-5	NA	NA	CASSVVPADYRYQETQYF	TGTGCCAGCAGCGTGGTGCCGGCGGACTACCGGTACCAAGAGACCCAGTACTTC
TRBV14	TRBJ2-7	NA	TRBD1	CASSQARGGKGEQYF	TGTGCCAGCAGCCAAGCCCGAGGGGGCAAGGGCGAGCAGTACTTC
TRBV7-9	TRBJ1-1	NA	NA	CASSLRGMNTEAFF	TGTGCCAGCAGCTTACGGGGGATGAACACTGAAGCTTTCTTT
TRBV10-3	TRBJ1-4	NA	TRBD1	CASGGQGADYGEKLFF	TGTGCCTCGGGTGGGCAGGGGGCCGACTACGGTGAAAAACTGTTTTTT
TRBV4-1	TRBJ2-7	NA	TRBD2	CASSQDFRGRNHEQYF	TGCGCCAGCAGCCAAGATTTTCGCGGGAGGAACCACGAGCAGTACTTC
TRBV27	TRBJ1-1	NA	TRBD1	CASSLRQGLGEAFF	TGTGCCAGCAGTTTACGACAGGGGCTGGGGGAAGCTTTCTTT
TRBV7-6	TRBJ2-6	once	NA	CASSFPRGSGANVLTF	TGTGCCAGCAGCTTTCCCAGGGGCTCTGGGGCCAACGTCCTGACTTTC
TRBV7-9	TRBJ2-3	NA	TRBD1	CSSDRGWSGPPSTDTQYF	TGCTCAAGCGACAGGGGATGGAGCGGGCCGCCTAGCACAGATACGCAGTATTTT
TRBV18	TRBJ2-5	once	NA	CASSLRQGGETQYF	TGTGCCAGCTCACTAAGACAGGGAGGAGAGACCCAGTACTTC
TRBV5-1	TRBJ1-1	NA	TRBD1	CASSPDPTGMTEAFF	TGCGCCAGCAGCCCAGACCCGACAGGGATGACTGAAGCTTTCTTT
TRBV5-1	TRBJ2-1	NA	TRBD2	CASSHASGNNEQFF	TGCGCCAGCAGCCACGCTAGCGGAAACAATGAGCAGTTCTTC
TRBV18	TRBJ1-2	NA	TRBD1	CASSPLLVPGQGVNGYTF	TGTGCCAGCTCACCTCTACTAGTGCCGGGACAGGGGGTCAATGGCTACACCTTC
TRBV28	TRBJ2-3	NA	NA	CASSSYRGKSADTQYF	TGTGCCAGCAGCTCTTATAGAGGGAAAAGCGCAGATACGCAGTATTTT
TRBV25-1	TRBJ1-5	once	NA	CASRSQSNQPQHF	TGTGCCAGCAGAAGCCAAAGCAATCAGCCCCAGCATTTT
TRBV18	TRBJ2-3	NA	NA	CASSHGRSDTQYF	TGTGCCAGCTCACATGGTCGATCAGATACGCAGTATTTT
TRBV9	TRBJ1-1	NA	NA	CASSVVSANTEAFF	TGTGCCAGCAGCGTAGTTAGTGCCAACACTGAAGCTTTCTTT
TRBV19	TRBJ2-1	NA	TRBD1	CASTVSFPGQATRNEQFF	TGTGCCAGTACCGTTTCATTCCCGGGACAGGCTACTCGGAATGAGCAGTTCTTC
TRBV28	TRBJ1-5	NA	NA	CASSLPGTGVEPQHF	TGTGCCAGCAGTTTACCCGGGACGGGCGTTGAGCCCCAGCATTTT
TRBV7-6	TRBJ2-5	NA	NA	CASSLVWRGPQETQYF	TGTGCCAGCAGCTTAGTGTGGAGGGGCCCCCAAGAGACCCAGTACTTC